This TCR beta chain comes out of a study of regulatory T cells in long-lasting Graves disease. The study's findings and limits: Possibly, too few samples lowered accuracy.

In the case of this clonotype: Its antigen is unidentified.

CDR3 regions were amplified by Arm-PCR using iRepertoire HTBI primers to build TCR beta libraries. TCRdb redid the calling of the multiplex PCR reads with MiXCR, one entry per CDR3 protein. This sample yields over 450,000 distinct CDR3 sequences, of which approximately 12% are seen a single time; around 10% belongs to the top ten. Indicated time point: newly diagnosed GD, antithyroid drugs for less than 3 months. There was RNA extracted from PBMCs, and the TCR library was made from it. Germline V lookup: CDR1 ENHRY, CDR2 SYGVKD. This CDR3 region has 15 residues. V gave up 5 bases and J gave up 5 bases, with 16 bases separating them. These data are also associated with another study on T cells in Graves' hyperthyroidism and ophthalmopathy. That source reports: In patients aged 18 to 65, hyperthyroidism was newly diagnosed, with duration under 2 months.

The J gene is TRBJ1-5, the V gene TRBV10-3, with D maybe TRBD1 (5 bases). The input for sequencing was peripheral blood mononuclear cells (PBMCs), taken at new diagnosis, from a patient treated with antithyroid drugs. The sequence derives from a woman between 25 and 40 years old with Graves disease. The chain's CDR3 is CAISPGTVADQPQHF. The CDR3 nucleotides are TGTGCCATCAGTCCTGGGACGGTAGCAGATCAGCCCCAGCATTTT.